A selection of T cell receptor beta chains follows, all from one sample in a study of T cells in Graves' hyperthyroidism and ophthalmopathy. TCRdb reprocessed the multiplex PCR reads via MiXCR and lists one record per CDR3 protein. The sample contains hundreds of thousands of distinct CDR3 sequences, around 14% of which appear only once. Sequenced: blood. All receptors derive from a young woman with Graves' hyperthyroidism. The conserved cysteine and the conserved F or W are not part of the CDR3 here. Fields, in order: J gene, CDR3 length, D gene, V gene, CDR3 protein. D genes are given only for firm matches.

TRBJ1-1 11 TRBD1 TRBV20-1 SAGDRMNTEAF
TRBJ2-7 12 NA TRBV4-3 ASSQDGRTYEQY
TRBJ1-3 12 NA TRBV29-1 SVSTGTSGNTIY
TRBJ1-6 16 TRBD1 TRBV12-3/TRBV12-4 ASSLGTGTGFRGSPLH
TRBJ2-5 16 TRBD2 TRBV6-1 ASSDPARRGAHQETQY
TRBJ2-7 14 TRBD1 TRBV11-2 ASSLLGTGQATEQY
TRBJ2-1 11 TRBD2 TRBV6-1 ASEPDGGFEQF
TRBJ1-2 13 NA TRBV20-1 SARPRAGTNYGYT
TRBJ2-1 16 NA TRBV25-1 ASSEFPGQSGLANEQF
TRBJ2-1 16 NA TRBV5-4 ASSFWSYGVFSYNEQF
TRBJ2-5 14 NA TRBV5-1 ASSLVTGTFQETQY
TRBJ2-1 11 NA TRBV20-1 SARRGVRLEQF
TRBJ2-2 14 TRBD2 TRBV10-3 AISPGLAGNTGELF
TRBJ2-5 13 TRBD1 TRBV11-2 ASSSGQSLKETQY
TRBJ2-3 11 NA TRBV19 ASSPETGNTQY
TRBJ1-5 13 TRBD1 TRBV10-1 ASSEGDRENQPQH
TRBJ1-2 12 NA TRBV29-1 SVPRWGADYGYT
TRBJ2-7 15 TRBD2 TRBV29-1 SVEEGVGGRVTYEQY
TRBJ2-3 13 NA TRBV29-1 SVSSGTPRTDTQY
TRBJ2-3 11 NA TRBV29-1 SVAGRFTDTQY
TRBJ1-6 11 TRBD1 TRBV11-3 ASSWDRRSPLH
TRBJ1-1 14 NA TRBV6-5 ASSYSKGGMNTEAF
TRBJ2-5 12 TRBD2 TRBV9 ASSGLAVQETQY